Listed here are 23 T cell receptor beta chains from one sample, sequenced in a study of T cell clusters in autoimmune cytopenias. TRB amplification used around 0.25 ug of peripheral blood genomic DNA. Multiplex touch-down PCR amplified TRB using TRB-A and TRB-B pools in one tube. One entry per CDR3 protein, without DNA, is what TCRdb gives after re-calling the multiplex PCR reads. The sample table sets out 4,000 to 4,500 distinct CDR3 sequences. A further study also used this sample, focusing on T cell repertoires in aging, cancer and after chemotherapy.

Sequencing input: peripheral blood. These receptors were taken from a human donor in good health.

Here the CDR3 reads CAISESRTGGYEQYF. The chain couples TRBV10-3 to TRBJ2-7; TCRdb names TRBD1, which stays unverified in the absence of DNA. Germline lookup yields CDR1 ENHRY and CDR2 SYGVKD. The CDR3 is 15 amino acids.

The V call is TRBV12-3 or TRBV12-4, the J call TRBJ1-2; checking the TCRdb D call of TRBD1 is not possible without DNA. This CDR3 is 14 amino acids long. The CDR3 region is CASSYPRSLDGYTF.

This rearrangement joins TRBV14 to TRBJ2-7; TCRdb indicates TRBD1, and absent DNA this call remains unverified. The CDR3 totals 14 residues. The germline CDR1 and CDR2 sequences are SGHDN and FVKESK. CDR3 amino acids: CASSPRRGWVEQYF.

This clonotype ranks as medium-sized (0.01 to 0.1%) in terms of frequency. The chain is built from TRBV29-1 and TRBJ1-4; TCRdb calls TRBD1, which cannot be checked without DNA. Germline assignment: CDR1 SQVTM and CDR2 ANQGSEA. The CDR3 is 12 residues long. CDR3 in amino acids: CSVLTRGEKLFF.

This CDR3 is CASSGTGTGRYEQYF. This chain uses TRBV6-5 with TRBJ2-7; TCRdb proposes TRBD1, but this gene call is untestable without DNA. Germline V gene lookup returns CDR1 MNHEY and CDR2 SVGAGI. The CDR3 has 15 amino acids.

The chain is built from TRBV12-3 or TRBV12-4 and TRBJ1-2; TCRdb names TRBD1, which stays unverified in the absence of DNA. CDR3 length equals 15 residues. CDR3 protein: CASSLTGTDHYGYTF.

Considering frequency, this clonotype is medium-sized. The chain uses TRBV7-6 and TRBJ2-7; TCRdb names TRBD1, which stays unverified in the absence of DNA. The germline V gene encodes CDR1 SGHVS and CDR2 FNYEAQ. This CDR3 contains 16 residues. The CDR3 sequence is CASSPSGGQGAYEQYF. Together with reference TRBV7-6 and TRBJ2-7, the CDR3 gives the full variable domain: GAGVSQSPRYKVTKRGQDVALRCDPISGHVSLYWYRQALGQGPEFLTYFNYEAQQDKSGLPNDRFSAERPEGSISTLTIQRTEQRDSAMYRCASSPSGGQGAYEQYFGPGTRLTVT.

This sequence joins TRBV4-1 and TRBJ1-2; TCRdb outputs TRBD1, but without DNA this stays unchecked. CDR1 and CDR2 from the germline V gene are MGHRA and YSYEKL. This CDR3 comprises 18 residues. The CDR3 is CASSHQTPRTGENYGYTF.

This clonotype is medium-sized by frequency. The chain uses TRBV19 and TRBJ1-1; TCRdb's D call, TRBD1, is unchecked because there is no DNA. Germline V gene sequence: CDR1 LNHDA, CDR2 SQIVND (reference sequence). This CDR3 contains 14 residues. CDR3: CASSAQGANTEAFF.

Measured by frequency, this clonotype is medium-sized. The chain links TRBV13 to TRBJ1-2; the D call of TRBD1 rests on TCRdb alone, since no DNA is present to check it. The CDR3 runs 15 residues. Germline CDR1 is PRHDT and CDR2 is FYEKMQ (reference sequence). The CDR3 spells CASSPEGGQGAGYTF.

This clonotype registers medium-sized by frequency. The CDR3 loop reads CASSIAQGAGDPYEQYF. This chain links TRBV19 with TRBJ2-7; the D gene TCRdb calls, TRBD2, cannot be checked with no DNA. CDR1 LNHDA and CDR2 SQIVND come from the germline V gene (reference sequence). The CDR3 loop spans 17 amino acids.

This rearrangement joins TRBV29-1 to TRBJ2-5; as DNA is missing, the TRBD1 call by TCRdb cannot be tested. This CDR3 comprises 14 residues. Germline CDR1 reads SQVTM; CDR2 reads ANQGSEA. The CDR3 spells CSVPGQGVLETQYF.

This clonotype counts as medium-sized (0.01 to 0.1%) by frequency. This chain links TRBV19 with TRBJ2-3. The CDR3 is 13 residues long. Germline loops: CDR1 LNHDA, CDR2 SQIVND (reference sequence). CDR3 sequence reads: CASSRDYQDTQYF.

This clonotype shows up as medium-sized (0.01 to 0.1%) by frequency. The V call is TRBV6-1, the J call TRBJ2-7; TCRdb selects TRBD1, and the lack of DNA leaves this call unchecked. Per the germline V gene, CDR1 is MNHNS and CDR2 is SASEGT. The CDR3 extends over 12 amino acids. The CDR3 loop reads CASSPDRYEQYF.

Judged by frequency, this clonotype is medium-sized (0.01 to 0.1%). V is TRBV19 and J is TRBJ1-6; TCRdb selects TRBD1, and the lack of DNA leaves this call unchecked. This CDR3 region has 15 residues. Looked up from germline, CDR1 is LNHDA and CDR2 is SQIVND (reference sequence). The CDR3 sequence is CASSTTGNKGSPLHF.

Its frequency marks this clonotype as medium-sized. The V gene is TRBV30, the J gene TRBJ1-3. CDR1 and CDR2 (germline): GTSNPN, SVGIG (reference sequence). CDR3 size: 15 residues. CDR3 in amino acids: CAWGLGSSGRNTIYF.

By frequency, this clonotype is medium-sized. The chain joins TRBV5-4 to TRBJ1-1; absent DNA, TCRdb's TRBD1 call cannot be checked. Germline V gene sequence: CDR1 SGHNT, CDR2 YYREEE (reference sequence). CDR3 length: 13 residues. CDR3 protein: CASRQQGNTEAFF. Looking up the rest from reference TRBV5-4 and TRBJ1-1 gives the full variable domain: ETGVTQSPTHLIKTRGQQVTLRCSSQSGHNTVSWYQQALGQGPQFIFQYYREEENGRGNFPPRFSGLQFPNYSSELNVNALELDDSALYLCASRQQGNTEAFFGQGTRLTVV.

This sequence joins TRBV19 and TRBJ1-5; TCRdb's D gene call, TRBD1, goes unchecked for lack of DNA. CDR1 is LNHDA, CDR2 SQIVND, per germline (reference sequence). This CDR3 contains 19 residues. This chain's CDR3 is CASSLQGAKTSYSNQPQHF. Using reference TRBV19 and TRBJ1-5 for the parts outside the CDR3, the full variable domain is DGGITQSPKYLFRKEGQNVTLSCEQNLNHDAMYWYRQDPGQGLRLIYYSQIVNDFQKGDIAEGYSVSREKKESFPLTVTSAQKNPTAFYLCASSLQGAKTSYSNQPQHFGDGTRLSIL.

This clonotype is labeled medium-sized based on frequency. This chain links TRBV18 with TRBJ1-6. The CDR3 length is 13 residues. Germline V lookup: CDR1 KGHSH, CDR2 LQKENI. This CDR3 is CASSGGSTSPLHF.

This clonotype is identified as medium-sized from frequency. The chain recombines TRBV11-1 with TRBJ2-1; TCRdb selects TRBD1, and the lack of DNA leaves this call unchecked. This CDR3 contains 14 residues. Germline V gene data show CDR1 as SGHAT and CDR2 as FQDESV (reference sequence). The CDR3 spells CASSLAGGFNEQFF. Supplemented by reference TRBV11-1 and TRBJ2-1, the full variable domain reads EAEVAQSPRYKITEKSQAVAFWCDPISGHATLYWYRQILGQGPELLVQFQDESVVDDSQLPKDRFSAERLKGVDSTLKIQPAELGDSAMYLCASSLAGGFNEQFFGPGTRLTVL.

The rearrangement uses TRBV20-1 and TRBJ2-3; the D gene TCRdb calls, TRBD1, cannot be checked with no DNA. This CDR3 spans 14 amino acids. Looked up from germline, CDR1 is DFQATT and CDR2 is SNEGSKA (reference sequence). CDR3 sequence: CSALQGFSTDTQYF.

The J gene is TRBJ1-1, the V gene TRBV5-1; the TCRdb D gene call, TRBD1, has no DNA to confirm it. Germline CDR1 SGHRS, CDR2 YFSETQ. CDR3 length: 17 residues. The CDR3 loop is CASSLEQGRAGNTEAFF.

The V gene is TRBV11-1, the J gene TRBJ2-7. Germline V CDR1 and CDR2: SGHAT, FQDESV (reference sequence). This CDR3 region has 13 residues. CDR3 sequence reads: CASSLAGSHEQYF.